Below are 18 T cell receptor beta chains sequenced from a single sample in a study of shared clonotypes between healthy human individuals. TCRdb's copy holds only in-frame clones and misses some; the assay was immunoSEQ multiplex PCR. This sample yields about 2.3 million clones, of which around 92% are seen a single time; around 0.4% belongs to the top ten. Sequenced input: naive CD4+ T cells from PBMCs. Subset given: CD45RA+ positively selected. The receptor set was obtained from a man younger than 35 in good health. Some clones in this sample may be carry-over from other donors' samples.

V and J are TRBV28 and TRBJ2-7; TRBD2 agrees at 8 bases. Trimming removed 4 bases from V and 0 bases from J; junction bases left unmatched: 5. From germline, CDR1 is MDHEN and CDR2 SYDVKM. The CDR3 totals 15 residues. The CDR3 DNA sequence: TGTGCCAGCAGTTCAGCGGGAGCCGTCTCCTACGAGCAGTACTTC. Translation gives CASSSAGAVSYEQYF.

V gene TRBV27 combines with J gene TRBJ2-4, with D tentatively TRBD2 (6 bases). The V end was cut by 4 bases, the J end by 1 base, with 14 bases between. The CDR3 has 16 amino acids. Germline CDR1 MNHEY, CDR2 SMNVEV (reference sequence). The CDR3, as DNA: TGTGCCAGCAGTTCGCAGGGACTTGCGGCCAAAAACATTCAGTACTTC. As protein: CASSSQGLAAKNIQYF.

This chain connects TRBV27 to TRBJ1-3; D uncertain. CDR3 length: 13 amino acids. Trimming took off 4 bases at V and 2 bases at J, with 6 bases between the two ends. Germline CDR1 and CDR2: MNHEY and SMNVEV (reference sequence). The DNA of the CDR3 is TGTGCCAGCAGTTCCAGGCCTGGAAACACCATATATTTT. Translation: CASSSRPGNTIYF.

The chain carries TRBV28 and TRBJ1-2; D call uncertain. The germline V gene encodes CDR1 MDHEN and CDR2 SYDVKM. CDR3 length: 14 amino acids. With 8 bases removed from V and 1 base from J, the gap between germline ends came to 14 bases. CDR3 region: CASRERELNYGYTF. The CDR3 bases are TGTGCCAGCCGTGAGAGGGAACTTAACTATGGCTACACCTTC.

On this clone: Distinct nucleotide sequences in the sample also encode this CDR3. The chain links TRBV20-1 to TRBJ1-5, with D perhaps TRBD1 (5 bases). This CDR3 region has 11 residues. Per germline, CDR1 DFQATT and CDR2 SNEGSKA (reference sequence). V gave up 4 bases and J gave up 4 bases, with 5 bases separating them. The CDR3: CSATGNQPQHF. CDR3 in DNA: TGCAGTGCTACAGGGAATCAGCCCCAGCATTTT.

The chain carries TRBV29-1 and TRBJ2-5, with D perhaps assigned TRBD1 or TRBD2 (5 bases each). The CDR3 is 13 amino acids. The germline V and J ends were trimmed by 7 bases and 2 bases, with 14 bases remaining between them. Germline CDR1 and CDR2: SQVTM and ANQGSEA. DNA of the CDR3: TGCAGCGCCGAGGGACGGCTACAAGAGACCCAGTACTTC. Its translation: CSAEGRLQETQYF.

This sequence joins TRBV15 and TRBJ2-7, with D hard to call. Per germline, CDR1 LNHNV and CDR2 YYDKDF (reference sequence). The V end was cut by 0 bases, the J end by 1 base, with 10 bases between. The CDR3 runs to 15 residues. The CDR3 bases are TGTGCCACCAGCAGAGATCCAGTACAGTCCTACGAGCAGTACTTC. Its translation is CATSRDPVQSYEQYF. The whole variable domain, remainder taken from reference TRBV15 and TRBJ2-7, is DAMVIQNPRYQVTQFGKPVTLSCSQTLNHNVMYWYQQKSSQAPKLLFHYYDKDFNNEADTPDNFQSRRPNTSFCFLDIRSPGLGDTAMYLCATSRDPVQSYEQYFGPGTRLTVT.

The CDR3 reads CSVASGLRNGYTF. Written as DNA, the CDR3 is TGCAGCGTTGCTTCGGGGTTGAGGAATGGCTACACCTTC. The chain links TRBV29-1 to TRBJ1-2; D unresolved. Looked up from germline, CDR1 is SQVTM and CDR2 is ANQGSEA. V lost 4 bases, J lost 6 bases, and 15 bases lay in between. The CDR3 totals 13 residues.

The genes are TRBV7-8 and TRBJ2-2; D unresolved. CDR1 SGHVS and CDR2 FQNEAQ come from the germline V gene. The CDR3 has 12 amino acids. V dropped 4 bases and J dropped 6 bases, with 6 bases sitting between them. DNA of the CDR3: TGTGCCAGCAGCTCGCCCCCCGGGGAGCTGTTTTTT. This translates into CASSSPPGELFF.

This clone was observed a single time. This chain connects TRBV28 to TRBJ1-1; the D is unclear. The germline V gene encodes CDR1 MDHEN and CDR2 SYDVKM. CDR3 length: 13 residues. The ends were cut back, 5 bases at V and 4 bases at J, with 11 bases in the middle. Here the CDR3 DNA reads TGTGCCAGCAGTCGCGTGGGCGTCACTGAAGCTTTCTTT. Residues: CASSRVGVTEAFF. The full variable domain, rest sourced from reference TRBV28 and TRBJ1-1, is DVKVTQSSRYLVKRTGEKVFLECVQDMDHENMFWYRQDPGLGLRLIYFSYDVKMKEKGDIPEGYSVSREKKERFSLILESASTNQTSMYLCASSRVGVTEAFFGQGTRLTVV.

CDR3 protein: CASSLGAGATGELFF. Written as DNA, the CDR3 is TGTGCCAGCAGCTTGGGGGCGGGGGCGACCGGGGAGCTGTTTTTT. This rearrangement joins TRBV5-4 to TRBJ2-2, with D possibly matching TRBD2 (7 bases). Trimming left V 0 bases short and J 5 bases short, with 11 bases between. CDR3 length: 15 residues. Per germline, CDR1 SGHNT and CDR2 YYREEE (reference sequence).

The chain couples TRBV5-4 to TRBJ1-4; 7 positions match TRBD1. Looked up from germline, CDR1 is SGHNT and CDR2 is YYREEE (reference sequence). V lost 4 bases and J lost 6; bases outside the gene matches: 9. The CDR3 runs to 15 residues. The CDR3 sequence: CASSTQGTRDEKLFF. Written as DNA, the CDR3 is TGTGCCAGCAGCACACAGGGGACAAGGGATGAAAAACTGTTTTTT.

CDR3 amino acids: CAWSVSSSYGYTF. The CDR3 DNA reads TGTGCCTGGAGTGTATCATCGTCCTATGGCTACACCTTC. The J gene is TRBJ1-2, the V gene TRBV30; D remains ambiguous. Germline assignment: CDR1 GTSNPN and CDR2 SVGIG (reference sequence). Trimming left V 0 bases short and J 4 bases short, with 9 bases between. The CDR3 length is 13 residues.

This rearrangement joins TRBV6-5 to TRBJ2-1; D call uncertain. Looked up from germline, CDR1 is MNHEY and CDR2 is SVGAGI. V was cut by 7 bases and J by 3 bases, with 16 bases left in between. The CDR3 covers 15 residues. DNA for the CDR3: TGTGCCAGCACAGCCAGGAGTAAACACTACAATGAGCAGTTCTTC. As protein: CASTARSKHYNEQFF.

With regard to this clone: The sample has other DNA sequences that encode this CDR3 too. The chain uses TRBV2 and TRBJ1-3; TRBD1 agrees at 7 bases. V was pared by 7 bases and J by 4 bases, with 7 bases of the junction left unmatched. The length of the CDR3 is 14 residues. Germline V CDR1 and CDR2: SNHLY, FYNNEI. The CDR3 region is CASTTGNSGNTIYF. The DNA of the CDR3 is TGTGCCAGCACGACAGGGAACTCGGGAAACACCATATATTTT.

CDR3 coding DNA: TGTGCCAGCAGCTTATACTTTAACATTCAGTACTTC. Its translation: CASSLYFNIQYF. This rearrangement joins TRBV7-9 to TRBJ2-4; the D is unclear. CDR1 and CDR2 from the germline V gene are SEHNR and FQNEAQ (reference sequence). CDR3 size: 12 residues. Trimming stripped 2 bases from V and 7 bases from J, with 6 bases between.

The CDR3 here is CASSRVRENTEAFF. CDR3 in DNA: TGTGCCAGCAGCCGTGTCAGGGAGAACACTGAAGCTTTCTTT. This rearrangement joins TRBV14 to TRBJ1-1, with a tentative D call TRBD1 (5 bases). Germline CDR1 SGHDN, CDR2 FVKESK. V dropped 4 bases and J dropped 1 base, with 10 bases sitting between them. This CDR3 contains 14 residues.

This sequence joins TRBV13 and TRBJ2-7; 9 bases line up with TRBD1. Germline values: CDR1 PRHDT, CDR2 FYEKMQ (reference sequence). The CDR3 contains 15 residues. J gave up 5 bases and V 0 bases, and 5 bases lay outside the gene matches. The CDR3 nucleotides read TGTGCCAGCAGCTTAGGCACAGGGGGCATCGACGAGCAGTACTTC. Its translation is CASSLGTGGIDEQYF.